Following are 25 T cell receptor beta chains from one sample sequenced in a study of regulatory T cells in long-lasting Graves disease (dated by TCRdb to 2020 to 2023). Taken with the paper, the label for time point translates to: newly diagnosed GD, antithyroid drugs for less than 3 months. For both TCR sequencing and RNA sequencing, RNA was extracted from PBMCs using TRIzol. Libraries were built with multiplex PCR. TCRdb records Illumina HiSeq 4000 as the sequencer. CDR3 regions were amplified by Arm-PCR with iRepertoire HTBI primers to construct TCR beta libraries. Through fastp at Q25 and MiXCR, TCRdb rebuilt clones from the public reads, retaining in-frame beta chains. One record per CDR3 amino acid sequence lists the most common genes and DNA. For this sample the table gives under 800,000 distinct CDR3 sequences, of which under 20% were detected only once. Of the sample, about 18% is held by the ten largest clones.

These data were likewise used in another study, on T cells in Graves' hyperthyroidism and ophthalmopathy.

Specimen: peripheral blood mononuclear cells (PBMCs), collected at new diagnosis, from a patient treated with antithyroid drugs. The receptors were gathered from a woman aged 25 to 39 with Graves disease. Donor details come from another sample of the same person, matched by shared clones.

J is TRBJ1-2 and V is TRBV24-1; D is perhaps TRBD1 (5 bases). Germline loops: CDR1 KGHDR, CDR2 SFDVKD. The CDR3 length is 14 residues. V lost 3 bases to trimming and J lost 4 bases, with 11 bases between them. CDR3 sequence: CATSDPGDGYGYTF. CDR3 bases: TGTGCCACCAGTGATCCGGGGGACGGCTATGGCTACACCTTC.

This clonotype was seen ten or more times. V usage is TRBV28 and J usage is TRBJ2-6; 9 positions agree with TRBD1. Germline CDR1 reads MDHEN; CDR2 reads SYDVKM. Unmatched junction bases numbered 10, after V lost 6 bases and J lost 7 bases. The CDR3 has 16 residues. Here the CDR3 DNA reads TGTGCCAGCAGACCCCCCGGGACAGGGAAAGCCAACGTCCTGACTTTC. This gives the protein CASRPPGTGKANVLTF.

This clonotype was seen a single time. J is TRBJ2-2 and V is TRBV4-2, with D uncertain. The V gene lost 4 bases and the J gene lost 8 bases, with 17 bases spanning the gap. The CDR3 runs 15 residues. Germline V gene sequence: CDR1 LGHNA, CDR2 YNFKEQ. In DNA, the CDR3 is TGTGCCAGCAGCCTTTGGGCGGAAGGAAAGGGGGAGCTGTTTTTT. Translated, it gives CASSLWAEGKGELFF.

The genes are TRBV5-1 and TRBJ2-5; D remains ambiguous. Per the germline V gene, CDR1 is SGHRS and CDR2 is YFSETQ. The CDR3 runs 15 residues. V gave up 5 bases and J gave up 0 bases, with 14 bases separating them. CDR3 bases: TGCGCCAGCAGAACCGGATTCGGGTACCAAGAGACCCAGTACTTC. Its translation is CASRTGFGYQETQYF. The full variable domain, in which reference TRBV5-1 and TRBJ2-5 provide the parts outside the CDR3, is KAGVTQTPRYLIKTRGQQVTLSCSPISGHRSVSWYQQTPGQGLQFLFEYFSETQRNKGNFPGRFSGRQFSNSRSEMNVSTLELGDSALYLCASRTGFGYQETQYFGPGTRLLVL.

CDR3 amino acids: CASSLGVGLRGSGELFF. The CDR3 nucleotides are TGTGCCAGCAGCTTAGGGGTTGGTCTCAGGGGCTCCGGGGAGCTGTTTTTT. V usage is TRBV7-2 and J usage is TRBJ2-2, with a tentative D call TRBD1 (6 bases). Germline assignment: CDR1 SGHTA and CDR2 FQGNSA. This CDR3 is built from 17 residues. Trimming took off 1 base at V and 6 bases at J, with 18 bases between the two ends.

This clonotype was detected many times. This CDR3 reads CASSPRGAGEAYNEQFF. The CDR3 DNA is TGTGCCAGCAGCCCCCGCGGGGCGGGAGAAGCCTACAATGAGCAGTTCTTC. J is TRBJ2-1 and V is TRBV7-8, with 7 bases that match TRBD2. Germline V lookup: CDR1 SGHVS, CDR2 FQNEAQ. V shed 5 bases, J shed 2 bases, and the junction held 12 bases outside the gene matches. CDR3 length: 17 amino acids.

This clonotype was counted many times. V usage is TRBV28 and J usage is TRBJ1-5; D possibly corresponds to TRBD1 (6 bases). V dropped 5 bases and J dropped 0 bases, with 17 bases sitting between them. Germline V gene data show CDR1 as MDHEN and CDR2 as SYDVKM. The CDR3 extends over 17 amino acids. Here the CDR3 reads CASSKQGGQFSNQPQHF. CDR3 in DNA: TGTGCCAGCAGTAAACAAGGGGGACAATTTAGCAATCAGCCCCAGCATTTT.

In the case of this clonotype: One end of the junction is discordant with germline, which a read error may explain. This chain connects TRBV24-1 to TRBJ2-1; TRBD2 matches 11 bases. This CDR3 contains 15 residues. The germline V gene encodes CDR1 KGHDR and CDR2 SFDVKD. The CDR3 DNA reads as TGTGCCACCAGTGATGTCGACGGTGGACTAGCGGGCCGCCGCTTC. Translated, it gives CATSDVDGGLAGRRF.

V is TRBV15 and J is TRBJ2-1, with 7 nucleotides matching TRBD1. With 9 bases clipped from V and 4 bases from J, the junction kept 12 bases outside the gene matches. Germline V gene lookup returns CDR1 LNHNV and CDR2 YYDKDF (reference sequence). The CDR3 loop spans 15 amino acids. CDR3 amino acids: CATTMPQGEYNEQFF. The CDR3 nucleotides read TGTGCCACGACTATGCCGCAGGGGGAATACAATGAGCAGTTCTTC.

The sample holds a few counts of this clonotype. The rearrangement uses TRBV2 and TRBJ1-1; D might be TRBD1 (5 bases). The germline gives CDR1 SNHLY, CDR2 FYNNEI. Trimming stripped 5 bases from V and 0 bases from J, with 10 bases between. The CDR3 is made up of 14 amino acids. The chain's CDR3 is CASSNRRLNTEAFF. CDR3 sequence (DNA): TGTGCCAGCAGTAACAGGAGACTGAACACTGAAGCTTTCTTT. Variable domain in full (rest from reference TRBV2 and TRBJ1-1): EPEVTQTPSHQVTQMGQEVILRCVPISNHLYFYWYRQILGQKVEFLVSFYNNEISEKSEIFDDQFSVERPDGSNFTLKIRSTKLEDSAMYFCASSNRRLNTEAFFGQGTRLTVV.

This clonotype was seen many times. The genes are TRBV6-1 and TRBJ1-5; a weak D match, TRBD1 (6 bases). The germline V and J ends were trimmed by 3 bases and 6 bases, with 9 bases remaining between them. The CDR3 is made up of 13 amino acids. Germline CDR1 MNHNS, CDR2 SASEGT. The DNA of the CDR3 is TGTGCCAGCAGTGAGGGAGGGGGTCAGCCCCAGCATTTT. Translation: CASSEGGGQPQHF.

This clonotype was seen at least ten times. The J gene is TRBJ1-1, the V gene TRBV29-1, with a weak D call TRBD1 (6 bases). V dropped 6 bases and J dropped 6 bases, with 14 bases sitting between them. The CDR3 has 12 amino acids. Germline values: CDR1 SQVTM, CDR2 ANQGSEA. The chain's CDR3 is CSVVRGLAEAFF. CDR3 bases: TGCAGCGTGGTCAGGGGTTTAGCTGAAGCTTTCTTT.

The CDR3 DNA sequence: TGTGCCACCAGTGATCCTGCACTAGCGGGAGTAACTGGTGAGCAGTTCTTC. Translating it yields CATSDPALAGVTGEQFF. This chain connects TRBV24-1 to TRBJ2-1, with 11 bases aligning to TRBD2. This CDR3 is 17 amino acids long. Trimming removed 3 bases from V and 9 bases from J; junction bases left unmatched: 12. Germline V lookup: CDR1 KGHDR, CDR2 SFDVKD.

The chain links TRBV7-9 to TRBJ2-3; 8 nucleotides agree with TRBD2. CDR1 is SEHNR, CDR2 FQNEAQ, per germline (reference sequence). V lost 3 bases to trimming and J lost 0 bases; unmatched junction nucleotides: 11. The CDR3 has 18 residues. CDR3 amino acids: CASSFPLDLAGSTDTQYF. The CDR3 region has the DNA TGTGCCAGCAGCTTCCCACTCGACCTAGCGGGTAGCACAGATACGCAGTATTTT.

This clonotype was picked up a small number of times. The chain links TRBV12-3 or TRBV12-4 to TRBJ2-1; D possibly matches TRBD1 or TRBD2 (6 bases each). This CDR3 contains 17 residues. V lost 8 bases and J lost 4, with 24 bases in between. The CDR3 reads CASRGRGPGTSYNEQFF. CDR3 in DNA: TGTGCCAGCCGAGGTCGGGGGCCCGGTACATCGTACAATGAGCAGTTCTTC.

This clonotype was picked up many times. The chain uses TRBV7-6 and TRBJ2-6; D unclear. This CDR3 region has 15 residues. V was clipped by 5 bases and J by 1 base, with 9 bases between them. Germline V gives CDR1 SGHVS, CDR2 FNYEAQ. DNA for the CDR3: TGTGCCAGCAGCCGTTTTTTGTCTGGGGCCAACGTCCTGACTTTC. Amino acid sequence: CASSRFLSGANVLTF.

This clonotype was seen repeatedly, ten times or more. The V gene is TRBV7-9, the J gene TRBJ2-1; no clear D gene. The CDR3 is made up of 13 amino acids. Between the trimmed V and J ends, which lost 2 bases and 8 bases, there was a span of 10 bases. CDR1 is SEHNR, CDR2 FQNEAQ, per germline (reference sequence). CDR3 in DNA: TGTGCCAGCAGCTTAAATAGTCTGCATGAGCAGTTCTTC. Translated: CASSLNSLHEQFF.

This clonotype showed up just a few times. The rearrangement joins TRBV25-1 to TRBJ1-6; no clear D. The CDR3 length is 14 residues. V was clipped by 6 bases and J by 5 bases, with 11 bases between them. In germline, CDR1 is MGHDK, CDR2 SYGVNS. This CDR3 is CASRQQYHNSPLHF. CDR3 nucleotide sequence: TGTGCCAGCAGGCAACAGTACCATAATTCACCCCTCCACTTT.

With regard to this clonotype: This may arise from a read error, as a much more abundant clone is one base away. The V call is TRBV20-1, the J call TRBJ1-5, with D possibly matching TRBD1 (6 bases). Trimming took 5 bases from V and 9 from J, leaving 14 bases between them. The CDR3 has 12 residues. The germline V gene has CDR1 DFQATT and CDR2 SNEGSKA (reference sequence). The CDR3: CSALQGTRPQHF. The CDR3 DNA sequence: TGCAGTGCTTTACAGGGCACTCGGCCCCAGCATTTT.

This clonotype was seen ten or more times. The chain has TRBV5-1 and TRBJ1-1; D is unclear. V shed 4 bases and J shed 1 base, with 11 bases lying between them. The CDR3 length is 14 residues. The germline V gene encodes CDR1 SGHRS and CDR2 YFSETQ. The CDR3 DNA is TGCGCCAGCAGCGTTGACAATACGAACACTGAAGCTTTCTTT. Translating gives CASSVDNTNTEAFF.

The table lists this clonotype with a few counts. The rearrangement joins TRBV28 to TRBJ2-2; unclear D gene. V dropped 7 bases and J dropped 0 bases, with 6 bases sitting between them. The length of the CDR3 is 13 residues. The germline gives CDR1 MDHEN, CDR2 SYDVKM. In nucleotides, the CDR3 is TGTGCCAGCATCCGGCCGAACACCGGGGAGCTGTTTTTT. It translates to CASIRPNTGELFF.

This clonotype has a count of ten or more. The chain combines TRBV12-3 or TRBV12-4 with TRBJ1-4; D uncertain. CDR3 length equals 14 residues. V was pared by 7 bases and J by 10 bases, with 19 bases between. CDR3 nucleotide sequence: TGTGCCAGCACCATAGGGTCGGGGAGAGGAAAACTGTTTTTT. This translates into CASTIGSGRGKLFF.

This clonotype was seen repeatedly, ten times or more. The chain uses TRBV28 and TRBJ2-3; the match to TRBD2 covers 9 bases. With V trimmed by 6 bases and J by 0 bases, 10 bases remained unmatched. Germline lookup yields CDR1 MDHEN and CDR2 SYDVKM. The CDR3 covers 17 residues. DNA of the CDR3: TGTGCCAGCAGAGGGTCTAGCGGGACTTTTAGCACAGATACGCAGTATTTT. Amino acid sequence: CASRGSSGTFSTDTQYF.

The chain uses TRBV9 and TRBJ2-7; tentatively, D is TRBD2 (5 bases). V was trimmed by 3 bases and J by 3 bases, leaving 16 bases between them. The germline CDR1 and CDR2 sequences are SGDLS and YYNGEE. The CDR3 covers 15 residues. The CDR3 protein is CASSAGEGYSYEQYF. The CDR3, as DNA: TGTGCCAGCAGCGCCGGGGAAGGATACAGCTACGAGCAGTACTTC.

This clonotype came up many times. The gene calls are TRBV2 and TRBJ2-7; D ambiguous. Germline V CDR1 and CDR2: SNHLY, FYNNEI. V dropped 0 bases and J dropped 2 bases, with 8 bases sitting between them. The CDR3 is 14 amino acids. The CDR3 nucleotides read TGTGCCAGCAGTGAAGCTGGCCAAACCTACGAGCAGTACTTC. This gives the protein CASSEAGQTYEQYF. The variable domain in full, with the rest retrieved from reference TRBV2 and TRBJ2-7, is EPEVTQTPSHQVTQMGQEVILRCVPISNHLYFYWYRQILGQKVEFLVSFYNNEISEKSEIFDDQFSVERPDGSNFTLKIRSTKLEDSAMYFCASSEAGQTYEQYFGPGTRLTVT.